The entry below describes one T cell receptor (beta chain). Antigen: not known. Positively selected by magnetic beads, CD4+ and CD8+ cells were purity-checked by flow cytometry. This CDR3 is 14 amino acids long. The junction had 5 bases not matched to a gene; V was cut back by 6 bases and J by 1 base. Germline V gene lookup returns CDR1 MNHNS and CDR2 SASEGT. This sample was taken from a study of somatic mutations in cytotoxic T cells in rheumatoid arthritis. Study-wide results and limits: The antigen targets of the expanded CD8+ clones were unknown.

Clones were read by immunoSEQ multiplex PCR, and TCRdb kept only the in-frame ones, dropping some. Among more than 15,000 clones listed, 65% to 75% were seen once. The chain carries TRBV6-1 and TRBJ2-7; 8 bases are a match to TRBD1. Sequencing used CD8+ T cells sorted from blood. The TCR comes from a man in his 60s in good health. The CDR3: CASRDREVSYEQYF. CDR3 DNA sequence: TGTGCCAGCAGGGACAGGGAAGTTTCCTACGAGCAGTACTTC.